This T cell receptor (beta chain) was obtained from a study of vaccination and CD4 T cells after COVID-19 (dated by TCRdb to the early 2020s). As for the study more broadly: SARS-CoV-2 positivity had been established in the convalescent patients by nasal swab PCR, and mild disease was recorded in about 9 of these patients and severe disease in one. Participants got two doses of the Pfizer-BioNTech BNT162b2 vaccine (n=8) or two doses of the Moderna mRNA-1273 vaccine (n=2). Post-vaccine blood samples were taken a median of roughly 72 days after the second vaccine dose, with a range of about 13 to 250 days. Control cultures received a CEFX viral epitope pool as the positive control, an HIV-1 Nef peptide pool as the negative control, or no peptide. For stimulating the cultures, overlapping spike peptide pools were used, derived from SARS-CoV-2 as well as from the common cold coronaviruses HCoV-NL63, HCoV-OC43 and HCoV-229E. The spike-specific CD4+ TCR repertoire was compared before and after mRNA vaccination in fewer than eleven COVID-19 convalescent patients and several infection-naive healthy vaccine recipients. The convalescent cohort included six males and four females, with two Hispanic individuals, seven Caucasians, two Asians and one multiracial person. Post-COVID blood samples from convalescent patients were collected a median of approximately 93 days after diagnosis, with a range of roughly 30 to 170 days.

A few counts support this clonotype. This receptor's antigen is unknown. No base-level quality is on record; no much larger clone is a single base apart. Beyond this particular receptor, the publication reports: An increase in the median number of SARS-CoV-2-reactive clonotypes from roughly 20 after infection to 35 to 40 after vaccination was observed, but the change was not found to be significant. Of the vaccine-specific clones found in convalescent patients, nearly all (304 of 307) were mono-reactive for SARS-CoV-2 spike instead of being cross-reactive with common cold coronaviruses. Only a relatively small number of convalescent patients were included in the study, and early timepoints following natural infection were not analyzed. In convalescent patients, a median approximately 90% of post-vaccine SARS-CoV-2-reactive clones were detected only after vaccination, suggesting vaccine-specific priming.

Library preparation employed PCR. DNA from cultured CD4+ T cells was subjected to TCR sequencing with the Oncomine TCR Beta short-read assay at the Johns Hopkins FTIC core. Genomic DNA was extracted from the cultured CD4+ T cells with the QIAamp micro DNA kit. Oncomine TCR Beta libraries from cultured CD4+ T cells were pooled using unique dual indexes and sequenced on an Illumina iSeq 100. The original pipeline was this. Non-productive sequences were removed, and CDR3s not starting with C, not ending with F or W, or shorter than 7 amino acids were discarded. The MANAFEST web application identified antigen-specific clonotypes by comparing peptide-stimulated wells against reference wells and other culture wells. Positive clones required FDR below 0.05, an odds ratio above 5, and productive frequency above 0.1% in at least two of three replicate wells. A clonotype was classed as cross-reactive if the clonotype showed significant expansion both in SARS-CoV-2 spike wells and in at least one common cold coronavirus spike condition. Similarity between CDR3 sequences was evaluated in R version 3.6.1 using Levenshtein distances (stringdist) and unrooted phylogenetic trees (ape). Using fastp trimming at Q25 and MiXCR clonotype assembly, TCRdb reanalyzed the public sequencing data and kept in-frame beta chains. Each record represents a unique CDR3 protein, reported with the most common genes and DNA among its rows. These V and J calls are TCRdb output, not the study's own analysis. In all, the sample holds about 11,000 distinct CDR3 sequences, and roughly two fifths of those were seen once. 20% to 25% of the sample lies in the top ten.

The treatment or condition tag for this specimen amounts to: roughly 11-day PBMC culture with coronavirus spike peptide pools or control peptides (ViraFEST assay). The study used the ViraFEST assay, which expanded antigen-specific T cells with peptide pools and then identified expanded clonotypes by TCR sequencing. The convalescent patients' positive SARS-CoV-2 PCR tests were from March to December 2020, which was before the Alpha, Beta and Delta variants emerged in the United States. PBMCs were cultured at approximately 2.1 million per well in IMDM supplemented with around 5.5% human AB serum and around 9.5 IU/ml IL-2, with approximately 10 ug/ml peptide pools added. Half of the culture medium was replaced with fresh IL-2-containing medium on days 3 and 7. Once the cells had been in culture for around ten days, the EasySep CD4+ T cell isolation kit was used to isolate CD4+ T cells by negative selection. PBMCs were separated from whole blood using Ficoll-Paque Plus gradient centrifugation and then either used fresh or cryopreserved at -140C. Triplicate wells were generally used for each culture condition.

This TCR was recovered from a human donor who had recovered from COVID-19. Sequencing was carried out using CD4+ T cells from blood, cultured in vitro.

The DNA is as follows: TGTGCCAGCAGCTCACCGACCAAGCTGAACACTGAAGCTTTCTTT. Translation gives CASSSPTKLNTEAFF. The rearranged chain carries TRBV7-9 and TRBJ1-1; a confident D gene designation cannot be given. From its cysteine to its phenylalanine, the CDR3 spans 15 amino acids. Only the CDR3 part of the read is kept: 45 bases, read in frame from the first base. The germline V gene (reference sequence) gives CDR1 as SEHNR and CDR2 as FQNEAQ. V is pared back by 4 bases and J by 0 bases, with 12 bases lying between the germline termini.